Listed below are T cell receptor beta chains from one sample, sequenced in a study of shared clonotypes between healthy human individuals. Produced via immunoSEQ multiplex PCR; TCRdb's table is partial and in-frame only. This table holds about 1.5 million clones, nearly 99% found once. Sequenced sample: naive CD4+ T cells sorted from blood. The receptors derive from a man aged 25 to 45 in good health. Each CDR3 is given without its conserved first and last residue. Fields, in order: J gene, V gene, D gene, CDR3 protein. D genes are given only for firm matches.

J: TRBJ2-2; V: TRBV9; D: -; CDR3: ASSVVSGSGELF
J: TRBJ2-2; V: TRBV28; D: -; CDR3: ASSPGWPATNTGELF
J: TRBJ2-7; V: TRBV5-1; D: TRBD2; CDR3: ASSLAAGATTYEQY
J: TRBJ1-1; V: TRBV6-1; D: -; CDR3: ASSVLGVNTEAF
J: TRBJ2-7; V: TRBV2; D: TRBD1; CDR3: ASRGTGNEQY
J: TRBJ2-1; V: TRBV9; D: -; CDR3: ASSVGAESYNEQF
J: TRBJ2-7; V: TRBV5-1; D: -; CDR3: ASSLAGPGSHYEQY
J: TRBJ2-7; V: TRBV28; D: TRBD1; CDR3: ASSLWNPQKYRDRGPDEQY
J: TRBJ2-2; V: TRBV2; D: -; CDR3: ASSNPTAELF
J: TRBJ2-7; V: TRBV9; D: -; CDR3: ASSVAGQPYEQY
J: TRBJ2-2; V: TRBV30; D: TRBD2; CDR3: AWSSLAAITGELF
J: TRBJ2-5; V: TRBV20-1; D: -; CDR3: SVVRRETQY
J: TRBJ2-1; V: TRBV27; D: -; CDR3: ASRSGRSSYNEQF
J: TRBJ2-4; V: TRBV21-1; D: -; CDR3: ASSKVTGLHKNIQY
J: TRBJ2-2; V: TRBV7-6; D: -; CDR3: ASSLAGNTGELF
J: TRBJ2-1; V: TRBV7-9; D: TRBD2; CDR3: ASSRTSGSDEQF
J: TRBJ2-3; V: TRBV30; D: -; CDR3: AWSVLVRDTQY
J: TRBJ2-1; V: TRBV5-1; D: TRBD2; CDR3: ASSRPLADGNEQF
J: TRBJ1-1; V: TRBV7-7; D: -; CDR3: ASSRDSNTEAF
J: TRBJ2-3; V: TRBV7-2; D: -; CDR3: ASSPARGGTDTQY
J: TRBJ2-1; V: TRBV7-9; D: -; CDR3: ASSLVGGSYEQF
J: TRBJ2-5; V: TRBV11-3; D: TRBD1; CDR3: ASSLGQQETQY
J: TRBJ1-1; V: TRBV6-5; D: -; CDR3: ASRDGGAMNTEAF
J: TRBJ2-7; V: TRBV2; D: TRBD2; CDR3: ASTVDLAGAPYEQY
J: TRBJ1-4; V: TRBV4-1; D: -; CDR3: ASSGQESNEKLF